This T cell receptor beta chain is from a study of blood T cell repertoires in COVID-19. The protocol was immunoSEQ multiplex PCR, while the TCRdb copy is restricted to in-frame clones and leaves out a portion. The sample records about 130,000 clones, around 75% being singletons. The germline V and J ends were trimmed by 4 bases and 0 bases, with 6 bases remaining between them. Germline V lookup: CDR1 MNHEY, CDR2 SVGEGT. The CDR3 extends over 13 amino acids. The chain uses TRBV6-2 or TRBV6-3 and TRBJ1-2, with D perhaps matching TRBD1 (5 bases). This TCR derives from a woman in her 70s with COVID-19, enrolled during active disease. Sequencing input: peripheral blood. CDR3 coding DNA: TGTGCCAGCAGTTGGACAACTAACTATGGCTACACCTTC. This translates into CASSWTTNYGYTF.